This T cell receptor (beta chain) is from a study of yellow fever vaccine responses in identical twins. V lost 3 bases and J lost 6, with 18 bases in between. Germline V CDR1 and CDR2: DFQATT, SNEGSKA (reference sequence). The CDR3 runs to 15 residues. TCRdb analysed the RT-PCR reads with MiXCR anew, one entry per CDR3 protein. The sample shows about 14,000 distinct CDR3 sequences, approximately 84% of them seen only once. The starting material was T cells from blood (PBMCs), unsorted or a sorted subset (not recorded which), obtained before or after yellow fever vaccination (not recorded which). This TCR came from a woman aged 18-35 years who received the yellow fever vaccine. This chain connects TRBV20-1 to TRBJ2-1; D possibly corresponds to TRBD2 (6 bases). The CDR3 loop reads CSASRSSGASNEQFF. Written as DNA, the CDR3 is TGCAGTGCTAGTAGAAGTAGCGGCGCTTCCAATGAGCAGTTCTTC.